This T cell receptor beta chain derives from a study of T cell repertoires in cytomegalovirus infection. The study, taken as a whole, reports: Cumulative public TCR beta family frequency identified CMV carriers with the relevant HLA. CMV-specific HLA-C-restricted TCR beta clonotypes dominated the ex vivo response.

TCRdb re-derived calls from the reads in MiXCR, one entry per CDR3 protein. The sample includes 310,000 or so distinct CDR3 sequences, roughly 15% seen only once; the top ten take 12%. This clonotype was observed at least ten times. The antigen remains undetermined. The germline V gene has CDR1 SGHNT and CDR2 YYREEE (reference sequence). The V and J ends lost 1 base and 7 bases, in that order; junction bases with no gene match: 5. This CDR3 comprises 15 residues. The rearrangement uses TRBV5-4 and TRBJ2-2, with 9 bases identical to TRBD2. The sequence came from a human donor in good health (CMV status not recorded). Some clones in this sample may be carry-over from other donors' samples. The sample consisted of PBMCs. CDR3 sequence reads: CASSLSSGEGGELFF. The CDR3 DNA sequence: TGTGCCAGCAGCTTGTCTAGCGGGGAAGGCGGGGAGCTGTTTTTT. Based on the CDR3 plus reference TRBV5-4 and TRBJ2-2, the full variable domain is ETGVTQSPTHLIKTRGQQVTLRCSSQSGHNTVSWYQQALGQGPQFIFQYYREEENGRGNFPPRFSGLQFPNYSSELNVNALELDDSALYLCASSLSSGEGGELFFGEGSRLTVL.